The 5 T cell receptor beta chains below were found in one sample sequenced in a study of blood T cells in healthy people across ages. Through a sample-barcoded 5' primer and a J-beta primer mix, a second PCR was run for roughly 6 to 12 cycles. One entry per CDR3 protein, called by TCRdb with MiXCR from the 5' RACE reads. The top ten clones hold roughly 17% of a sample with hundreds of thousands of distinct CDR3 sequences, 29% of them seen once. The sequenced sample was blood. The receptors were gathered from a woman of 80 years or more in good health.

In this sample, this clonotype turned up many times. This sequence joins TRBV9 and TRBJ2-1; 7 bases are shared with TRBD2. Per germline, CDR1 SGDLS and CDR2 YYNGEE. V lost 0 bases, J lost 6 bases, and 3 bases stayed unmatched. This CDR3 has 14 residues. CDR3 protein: CASSVVGGGNEQFF. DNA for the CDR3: TGTGCCAGCAGCGTAGTTGGGGGGGGCAATGAGCAGTTCTTC.

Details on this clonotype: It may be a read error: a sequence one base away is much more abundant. For the CDR3, the DNA is TGTGCCAGCAGTAAAGGGACTAGCGGGTGGGGGGATGAGCAGTTCTTC. Its translation is CASSKGTSGWGDEQFF. The genes are TRBV6-2 or TRBV6-3 and TRBJ2-1; 12 bases align to TRBD2. CDR1 and CDR2 from the germline V gene are MNHEY and SVGEGT. The CDR3 runs to 16 residues. The ends lost 5 bases at V and 8 bases at J; junction bases unmatched: 10.

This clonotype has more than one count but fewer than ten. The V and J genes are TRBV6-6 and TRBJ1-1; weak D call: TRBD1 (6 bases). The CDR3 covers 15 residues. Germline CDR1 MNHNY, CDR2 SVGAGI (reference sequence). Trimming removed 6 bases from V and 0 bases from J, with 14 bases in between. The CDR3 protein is CASSFPDSLNTEAFF. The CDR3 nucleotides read TGTGCCAGCAGCTTTCCGGACAGTTTGAACACTGAAGCTTTCTTT.

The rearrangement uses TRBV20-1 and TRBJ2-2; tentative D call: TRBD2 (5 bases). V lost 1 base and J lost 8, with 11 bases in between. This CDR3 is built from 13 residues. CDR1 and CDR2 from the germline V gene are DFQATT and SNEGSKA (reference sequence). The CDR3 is CSARGLAPGELFF. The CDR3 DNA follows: TGCAGTGCTAGAGGTCTAGCTCCTGGGGAGCTGTTTTTT.

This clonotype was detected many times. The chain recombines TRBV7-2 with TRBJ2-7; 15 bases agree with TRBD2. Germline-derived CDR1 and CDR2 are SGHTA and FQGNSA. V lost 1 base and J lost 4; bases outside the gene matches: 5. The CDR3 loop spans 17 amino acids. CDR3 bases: TGTGCCAGCAGCTTAGGGACTAGCGGGGGGGCGGGTTACGAGCAGTACTTC. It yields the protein CASSLGTSGGAGYEQYF.